A single sample is the source of the 29 T cell receptor beta chains below, sequenced in a study of blood T cell repertoires in COVID-19. Libraries were prepared by immunoSEQ multiplex PCR; TCRdb keeps only in-frame clonotypes and omits some of them. The repertoire consists of around 160,000 clones, with around 90% occurring once and the leading ten covering roughly 3.1%. Specimen: peripheral blood. These receptors were taken from a man between 60 and 70 years old with acute or convalescent COVID-19.

V is TRBV27 and J is TRBJ2-7; 14 bases map to TRBD2. CDR1 is MNHEY, CDR2 SMNVEV, per germline (reference sequence). The CDR3 loop spans 15 amino acids. V gave up 3 bases and J gave up 5 bases; unmatched junction bases: 3. The CDR3 loop is CASSLTSGGANEQYF. The CDR3 coding sequence is TGTGCCAGCAGTTTGACTAGCGGGGGGGCTAACGAGCAGTACTTC.

J is TRBJ1-6 and V is TRBV25-1, with D tentatively TRBD1 (5 bases). Germline V lookup: CDR1 MGHDK, CDR2 SYGVNS. This CDR3 region has 12 residues. The ends were cut back, 4 bases at V and 17 bases at J, with 15 bases in the middle. The CDR3 reads CASSADWGIFHF. In DNA, the CDR3 is TGTGCCAGCAGTGCGGATTGGGGCATCTTCCACTTT.

This rearrangement joins TRBV7-5 to TRBJ1-5; the D call in the table, TRBD1, was not verified against the DNA. TRBV7-5 is listed as a pseudogene. CDR3 length: 16 amino acids. CDR3 in amino acids: CARSLYWTGECQPQHF. The CDR3 DNA reads TGTGCCAGAAGCTTATACTGGACAGGGGAATGTCAGCCCCAGCATTTT.

The genes are TRBV5-1 and TRBJ1-1; TRBD1 might be the D (5 bases). There are 14 residues in the CDR3. V lost 2 bases and J 3 bases, leaving 11 bases between the germline ends. Per the germline V gene, CDR1 is SGHRS and CDR2 is YFSETQ. The CDR3 coding sequence is TGCGCCAGCAGCTTACGGGGGAAGGACACTGAAGCTTTCTTT. As protein: CASSLRGKDTEAFF.

Only one count was recorded for this clone. An end of the junction does not agree with germline; a read error may underlie this. The chain carries TRBV6-1 and TRBJ1-2; tentatively, D is TRBD1 (6 bases). CDR3 size: 15 residues. The V gene's germline CDR1 is MNHNS and CDR2 SASEGT. The CDR3 spells CASREAQGLHYGYTF. As DNA, the CDR3 is TGTGCCAGCAGAGAAGCCCAGGGGCTACATTATGGCTACACCTTC.

As for this clone: The junction departs from germline at one end; a sequencing error may be responsible. This chain's CDR3 is CASSQDRGSYEQYF. CDR3 nucleotide sequence: TGTGCTAGCAGCCAAGACAGGGGATCCTACGAGCAGTACTTC. The chain combines TRBV7-7 with TRBJ2-7; TRBD1 agrees at 8 bases. The length of the CDR3 is 14 residues. CDR1 and CDR2 from the germline V gene are SSHAT and FNYEAQ (reference sequence).

The rearrangement links TRBV7-9 to TRBJ2-7, with D perhaps matching TRBD1 (5 bases). Germline V gene data show CDR1 as SEHNR and CDR2 as FQNEAQ (reference sequence). With 5 bases removed from V and 4 bases from J, the gap between germline ends came to 12 bases. The CDR3 is made up of 13 amino acids. This CDR3 is CASSATVGYEQYF. CDR3 nucleotide sequence: TGTGCCAGCAGCGCGACAGTTGGGTACGAGCAGTACTTC.

This chain connects TRBV27 to TRBJ2-7; 14 nucleotides align to TRBD2. Germline CDR1 reads MNHEY; CDR2 reads SMNVEV (reference sequence). After removal of 5 bases from V and 3 bases from J, the junction contained 9 bases not matched to a gene. The length of the CDR3 is 17 residues. The CDR3 region is CASSPRLAGGPNYEQYF. CDR3 nucleotide sequence: TGTGCCAGCAGTCCCCGACTAGCGGGGGGGCCAAACTACGAGCAGTACTTC.

The J gene is TRBJ2-1, the V gene TRBV24-1; 8 nucleotides line up with TRBD1. V shed 3 bases and J 8 bases; nucleotides not matched to a gene: 8. Germline-derived CDR1 and CDR2 are KGHDR and SFDVKD. The CDR3 has 15 residues. CDR3 region: CATSDVGQATDEQFF. The DNA for the CDR3 is TGTGCCACCAGTGATGTGGGACAGGCGACCGATGAGCAGTTCTTC.

The chain joins TRBV28 to TRBJ1-6, with 8 bases that match TRBD1. The CDR3 contains 16 residues. CDR1 and CDR2 from the germline V gene are MDHEN and SYDVKM. V dropped 0 bases and J dropped 13; count of bases not matched to a gene: 11. The CDR3 region is CASSLWRQGAFPPLHF. The CDR3 nucleotides are TGTGCCAGCAGTTTATGGCGGCAGGGGGCTTTCCCCCCCCTCCACTTT.

The V gene is TRBV11-3, the J gene TRBJ2-2, with TRBD2 matching over 9 bases. Unmatched junction bases numbered 16, after V lost 5 bases and J lost 6 bases. Germline V lookup: CDR1 SGHNT, CDR2 YENEEA. The CDR3 runs to 18 residues. CDR3 nucleotide sequence: TGTGCCAGCAGCCCACGGTCGAAGCGGGGGGCTACCCCCGGGGAGCTGTTTTTT. The encoded protein is CASSPRSKRGATPGELFF. Full variable domain (rest looked up from reference TRBV11-3 and TRBJ2-2): EAGVVQSPRYKIIEKKQPVAFWCNPISGHNTLYWYLQNLGQGPELLIRYENEEAVDDSQLPKDRFSAERLKGVDSTLKIQPAELGDSAVYLCASSPRSKRGATPGELFFGEGSRLTVL.

V gene TRBV27 combines with J gene TRBJ2-1; possibly TRBD2 for D (6 bases). This CDR3 contains 15 residues. V was pared by 4 bases and J by 8 bases, with 18 bases between. Germline V lookup: CDR1 MNHEY, CDR2 SMNVEV (reference sequence). DNA for the CDR3: TGTGCCAGCAGTTCAACCCCGGAGGGGCATCATGAGCAGTTCTTC. The encoded protein is CASSSTPEGHHEQFF.

The V call is TRBV6-5, the J call TRBJ1-1; D is ambiguous. Trimming took off 6 bases at V and 0 bases at J, with 8 bases between the two ends. The CDR3 has 13 residues. Germline V CDR1 and CDR2: MNHEY, SVGAGI. This CDR3 is CASRGLMNTEAFF. The DNA for the CDR3 is TGTGCCAGCAGGGGCCTTATGAACACTGAAGCTTTCTTT.

The chain combines TRBV11-2 with TRBJ2-2; a possible D gene is TRBD1 (6 bases). The V gene's germline CDR1 is SGHAT and CDR2 FQNNGV. With 4 bases removed from V and 4 bases from J, the gap between germline ends came to 13 bases. The CDR3 contains 15 residues. DNA for the CDR3: TGTGCCAGCAGCTCTCAGGGGCCGGGCACCGGGGAGCTGTTTTTT. It encodes CASSSQGPGTGELFF.

The V gene is TRBV18, the J gene TRBJ2-7; no reliable D call. Trimming shortened V by 3 bases and J by 4 bases, and 7 bases separated the two germline ends. There are 12 residues in the CDR3. Looked up from germline, CDR1 is KGHSH and CDR2 is LQKENI. The CDR3 coding sequence is TGTGCCAGCTCACCGGTGGAGTACGAGCAGTACTTC. This codes for CASSPVEYEQYF. Drawing the rest from reference TRBV18 and TRBJ2-7, the complete variable domain is NAGVMQNPRHLVRRRGQEARLRCSPMKGHSHVYWYRQLPEEGLKFMVYLQKENIIDESGMPKERFSAEFPKEGPSILRIQQVVRGDSAAYFCASSPVEYEQYFGPGTRLTVT.

The gene calls are TRBV2 and TRBJ1-4; D gene unclear. V lost 4 bases to trimming and J lost 1 base, with 7 bases between them. The CDR3 extends over 14 amino acids. CDR1 and CDR2 from the germline V gene are SNHLY and FYNNEI. The CDR3 loop reads CASSVRQTNEKLFF. The CDR3 region has the DNA TGTGCCAGCAGTGTCAGACAAACTAATGAAAAACTGTTTTTT.

V is TRBV7-2 and J is TRBJ1-6, with D possibly matching TRBD1 (6 bases). Germline CDR1 and CDR2: SGHTA and FQGNSA. This CDR3 has 14 residues. The V end was cut by 4 bases, the J end by 6 bases, with 10 bases between. The CDR3 DNA sequence: TGTGCCAGCAGCTCACAGGGAATTAATTCACCCCTCCACTTT. It encodes CASSSQGINSPLHF.

This chain connects TRBV27 to TRBJ1-2, with 7 bases fitting TRBD1. There are 13 residues in the CDR3. J gave up 4 bases and V 2 bases, and 1 base lay outside the gene matches. Germline V gene data show CDR1 as MNHEY and CDR2 as SMNVEV (reference sequence). The CDR3 sequence is CASSLNRGYGYTF. The CDR3 DNA is TGTGCCAGCAGTTTAAACAGGGGCTATGGCTACACCTTC.

A note on this clone: A junction boundary mismatches the germline segment, possibly from a read error. The chain couples TRBV14 to TRBJ1-1; D ambiguous. The CDR3 loop spans 11 amino acids. Germline CDR1 SGHDN, CDR2 FVKESK. CDR3 amino acids: CASSQRGEAFF. CDR3 nucleotide sequence: TGTGCCAGTAGCCAACGCGGTGAAGCTTTCTTT. The complete variable domain, with remaining parts taken from reference TRBV14 and TRBJ1-1, reads EAGVTQFPSHSVIEKGQTVTLRCDPISGHDNLYWYRRVMGKEIKFLLHFVKESKQDESGMPNNRFLAERTGGTYSTLKVQPAELEDSGVYFCASSQRGEAFFGQGTRLTVV.

J is TRBJ1-2 and V is TRBV7-9; possibly TRBD1 for D (6 bases). The V end was cut by 7 bases, the J end by 8 bases, with 20 bases between. Germline V gene sequence: CDR1 SEHNR, CDR2 FQNEAQ (reference sequence). CDR3 size: 14 residues. CDR3 coding DNA: TGTGCCAGCATTTCAGGGGTCCCCGTGGGGGGCTACACCTTC. Translation gives CASISGVPVGGYTF.

The rearrangement uses TRBV27 and TRBJ2-7; 10 bases are a match to TRBD2. The germline gives CDR1 MNHEY, CDR2 SMNVEV (reference sequence). The CDR3 is 14 amino acids. The J segment lost 3 bases and the V segment lost 6 bases, leaving 5 bases of the junction unmatched. CDR3 protein: CASSGLAGGYEQYF. For the CDR3, the DNA is TGTGCCAGCAGCGGTTTAGCGGGGGGCTACGAGCAGTACTTC.

The rearrangement joins TRBV24-1 to TRBJ2-1; 15 bases are a match to TRBD2. The CDR3 spans 18 residues. J was trimmed by 4 bases and V by 3 bases; bases with no gene match: 6. Looked up from germline, CDR1 is KGHDR and CDR2 is SFDVKD. CDR3 nucleotides: TGTGCCACCAGTGATCCCGGACTAGCGGGGGGGATATACAATGAGCAGTTCTTC. Protein sequence: CATSDPGLAGGIYNEQFF.

This clone was seen a handful of times. The gene calls are TRBV6-5 and TRBJ1-6; 10 bases are shared with TRBD1. CDR3 length: 16 residues. Germline V gives CDR1 MNHEY, CDR2 SVGAGI. Trimming removed 4 bases from V and 14 bases from J; junction bases left unmatched: 14. The CDR3 here is CASSSQVGTGEGSLHF. Here the CDR3 DNA reads TGTGCCAGCAGTTCACAAGTAGGGACAGGGGAAGGATCCCTCCACTTT.

The rearrangement links TRBV6-5 to TRBJ1-5; D remains ambiguous. V was pared by 6 bases and J by 6 bases, with 18 bases between. CDR1 MNHEY and CDR2 SVGAGI come from the germline V gene. The CDR3 loop spans 15 amino acids. The CDR3 region has the DNA TGTGCCAGCAGGGACCGGGGTACAGTTACTCAGCCCCAGCATTTT. Translation gives CASRDRGTVTQPQHF.

This chain connects TRBV11-1 to TRBJ2-3, with 11 positions matching TRBD2. V lost 8 bases to trimming and J lost 6 bases; unmatched junction nucleotides: 13. The CDR3 spans 16 residues. Germline CDR1 reads SGHAT; CDR2 reads FQDESV (reference sequence). The CDR3 coding sequence is TGTGCCAGCCGGCCGACTAGCGGGGCACGGGGGGATACGCAGTATTTT. Its translation: CASRPTSGARGDTQYF.

The chain has TRBV7-9 and TRBJ1-3, with a possible D match to TRBD1 (6 bases). There are 17 residues in the CDR3. V lost 4 bases to trimming and J lost 0 bases, with 16 bases between them. Germline values: CDR1 SEHNR, CDR2 FQNEAQ (reference sequence). The DNA of the CDR3 is TGTGCCAGCAGCTACTCCGGACAGCGCAGCTCTGGAAACACCATATATTTT. This encodes CASSYSGQRSSGNTIYF.

CDR3 DNA sequence: TGTGCCAGCAGCGCGCTCAAATACGAGCAGTACTTC. It is translated as CASSALKYEQYF. This chain uses TRBV3-1 (or the pseudogene TRBV3-2) with TRBJ2-7; no reliable D call. The CDR3 has 12 residues. V was shortened by 5 bases and J by 4 bases, with 9 bases between the two germline ends. Germline V CDR1 and CDR2: LGHDT, YNNKEL (reference sequence).

The chain has TRBV7-2 and TRBJ2-1; 9 bases are shared with TRBD2. The CDR3 has 16 residues. CDR1 and CDR2 from the germline V gene are SGHTA and FQGNSA. V was pared by 1 base and J by 7 bases, with 8 bases of the junction left unmatched. This chain's CDR3 is CASSLGVAGGQNEQFF. Written as DNA, the CDR3 is TGTGCCAGCAGCTTAGGAGTGGCGGGGGGGCAAAATGAGCAGTTCTTC.

This clone was picked up one time. CDR3 DNA: TGCGCCAGCGTTTACAGGGAGCAAGGGCGTAATGAGCAGTTCTTC. This translates into CASVYREQGRNEQFF. The V and J genes are TRBV10-2 and TRBJ2-1; D is possibly TRBD1 (6 bases). The CDR3 runs to 15 residues. V lost 8 bases, J lost 7 bases, and 21 bases lay in between. Germline values: CDR1 WSHSY, CDR2 SAAADI.